Listed here are 8 T cell receptor beta chains from one sample, sequenced in a study of tumor and adjacent non-tumor tissue in lung cancer. RNA was extracted from bulk tissue without any cell sorting. A modified ARM-PCR protocol with three rounds of nested PCR amplified TCRbeta. Each CDR3 protein is one row after TCRdb ran MiXCR on the multiplex PCR reads. The repertoire consists of some 71,000 distinct CDR3 sequences, with about two thirds occurring once and the leading ten covering roughly 10%. Sequenced material: lung tumor tissue. The receptors were sampled from a woman aged 40 to 49 with non-small cell lung cancer.

This clonotype has just one count. Since no conserved phenylalanine or tryptophan closes the CDR3, a read error is the likely cause. The chain joins TRBV6-5 to TRBJ2-5, with 13 bases fitting TRBD2. The CDR3 contains 17 residues. Germline V gene sequence: CDR1 MNHEY, CDR2 SVGAGI. The CDR3 is CTSSPGLAGVTKETQYL. CDR3 DNA: TGTACCAGCAGCCCCGGACTAGCGGGGGTTACTAAAGAGACCCAGTACCTC.

Concerning this clonotype itself: An end of the junction differs from the germline gene, which may be a read error. The V gene is TRBV10-2, the J gene TRBJ2-1, with D possibly matching TRBD2 (5 bases). The CDR3 is 13 residues long. Germline values: CDR1 WSHSY, CDR2 SAAADI. The CDR3 sequence: CVSSVTKNGEQFF. The CDR3 nucleotides read TGCGTCAGCAGTGTGACTAAAAATGGGGAGCAGTTCTTC.

This clonotype was detected once. The junction departs from the called germline gene at one end, perhaps through a read error. The chain uses TRBV6-5 and TRBJ2-5; 8 bases align to TRBD1. The CDR3 runs 15 residues. Germline V CDR1 and CDR2: MNHEY, SVGAGI. CDR3 coding DNA: TGTGTCAGCAGTTTACAGGGGGTTCGCGGGGATACCCAGTACTTC. Its protein product is CVSSLQGVRGDTQYF.

The chain carries TRBV25-1 and TRBJ2-7; 14 bases line up with TRBD2. The CDR3 is 16 residues long. Unmatched junction bases numbered 12, after V lost 3 bases and J lost 11 bases. Germline assignment: CDR1 MGHDK and CDR2 SYGVNS. The CDR3 DNA sequence: TGTGCCAGCAGTGATTATACGGGACTAGCGGGAGCTTATAAGTACTTC. It yields the protein CASSDYTGLAGAYKYF.

This clonotype was recorded once. The J gene is TRBJ2-1, the V gene TRBV6-1; perhaps TRBD2 as D (5 bases). The germline V gene encodes CDR1 MNHNS and CDR2 SASEGT. This CDR3 contains 16 residues. V lost 8 bases and J 2 bases, leaving 19 bases between the germline ends. CDR3 loop: CASRSSGSLTYNEQFF. The CDR3 nucleotides are TGTGCCAGCCGATCGAGTGGGAGCCTTACCTACAATGAGCAGTTCTTC.

The gene calls are TRBV12-3 or TRBV12-4 and TRBJ1-1; D gene uncertain. The CDR3 contains 13 residues. CDR3 nucleotides: TGTGTCACCCCCCCATACCCGAGTACTGAAGCTTTCTTT. This gives the protein CVTPPYPSTEAFF.

Many counts were recorded for this clonotype. This chain connects TRBV7-9 to TRBJ2-1, with a weak D call TRBD1 (5 bases). Trimming left V 0 bases short and J 4 bases short, with 7 bases between. The CDR3 runs to 14 residues. CDR1 SEHNR and CDR2 FQNEAQ come from the germline V gene (reference sequence). CDR3 in amino acids: CASSLARQYNEQFF. The CDR3 region has the DNA TGTGCCAGCAGCTTAGCTAGACAGTACAATGAGCAGTTCTTC.

Concerning this clonotype itself: The junction and the germline gene differ at one end; a read error may be behind it. The chain combines TRBV19 with TRBJ2-1; perhaps TRBD2 as D (6 bases). Germline CDR1 reads LNHDA; CDR2 reads SQIVND (reference sequence). This CDR3 is built from 17 residues. CDR3 in amino acids: CASTISTGDPLLNEQFF. As DNA, the CDR3 is TGTGCCAGTACTATATCAACGGGGGACCCCCTTTTAAATGAGCAGTTCTTC. The complete variable domain, with remaining parts taken from reference TRBV19 and TRBJ2-1, reads DGGITQSPKYLFRKEGQNVTLSCEQNLNHDAMYWYRQDPGQGLRLIYYSQIVNDFQKGDIAEGYSVSREKKESFPLTVTSAQKNPTAFYLCASTISTGDPLLNEQFFGPGTRLTVL.